Following are 5 T cell receptor beta chains from one sample sequenced in a study of Graves' ophthalmopathy and Graves' hyperthyroidism. From RNA, the CDR3 regions of TCR beta chains were amplified and sequenced. RT-PCR was first run with HTBI primers, then multiplex PCR in a second round. TCRdb re-analysed the multiplex PCR reads in MiXCR, keeping a single row per CDR3 protein. The sample yields hundreds of thousands of distinct CDR3 sequences, roughly 20% seen once. Sequencing was carried out using peripheral blood. These receptors were collected from a woman younger than 35 with stable Graves' hyperthyroidism.

This clonotype was seen at least ten times. The genes are TRBV6-2 or TRBV6-3 and TRBJ2-7; D gene ambiguous. Trimming took off 0 bases at V and 0 bases at J, with 3 bases between the two ends. Per germline, CDR1 MNHEY and CDR2 SVGEGT. CDR3 length equals 13 residues. The CDR3 sequence: CASSYSYSYEQYF. In DNA, the CDR3 is TGTGCCAGCAGTTACTCCTACTCCTACGAGCAGTACTTC.

Here the CDR3 DNA reads TGCGCCAGCAGCTTGGATTTAGGCTTAAACACTGAAGCTTTCTTT. It specifies CASSLDLGLNTEAFF. V usage is TRBV5-1 and J usage is TRBJ1-1; D unclear. This CDR3 comprises 15 residues. Trimming took off 0 bases at V and 2 bases at J, with 11 bases between the two ends. Germline V gene lookup returns CDR1 SGHRS and CDR2 YFSETQ.

In this sample, this clonotype turned up many times. The chain uses TRBV6-1 and TRBJ2-7; TRBD2 agrees at 9 bases. Germline CDR1 and CDR2: MNHNS and SASEGT. The V gene end was trimmed by 5 bases and the J gene end by 2 bases; junction bases not matched to a gene: 10. The CDR3 runs 16 residues. CDR3 bases: TGTGCCAGCAGTAGGGCTGCCGCTAGCGGGACCTACGAGCAGTACTTC. Amino acids: CASSRAAASGTYEQYF.

This clonotype was seen many times. One junction end disagrees with the germline gene, perhaps due to a read error. The genes are TRBV28 and TRBJ1-1, with 9 nucleotides matching TRBD1. This CDR3 has 16 residues. Germline-derived CDR1 and CDR2 are MDHEN and SYDVKM. CDR3 protein: CASSTPGQGGYTEALF. CDR3 nucleotides: TGTGCCAGCAGCACGCCGGGACAGGGAGGGTACACTGAAGCTCTCTTT.

This clonotype was counted a few times. V is TRBV29-1 and J is TRBJ2-4; a possible D gene is TRBD1 (5 bases). The germline V and J ends were trimmed by 0 bases and 7 bases, with 10 bases remaining between them. The CDR3 runs 13 residues. Per the germline V gene, CDR1 is SQVTM and CDR2 is ANQGSEA. The CDR3 region is CSVEETQGNIQYF. CDR3 coding DNA: TGCAGCGTTGAAGAGACCCAGGGTAACATTCAGTACTTC.